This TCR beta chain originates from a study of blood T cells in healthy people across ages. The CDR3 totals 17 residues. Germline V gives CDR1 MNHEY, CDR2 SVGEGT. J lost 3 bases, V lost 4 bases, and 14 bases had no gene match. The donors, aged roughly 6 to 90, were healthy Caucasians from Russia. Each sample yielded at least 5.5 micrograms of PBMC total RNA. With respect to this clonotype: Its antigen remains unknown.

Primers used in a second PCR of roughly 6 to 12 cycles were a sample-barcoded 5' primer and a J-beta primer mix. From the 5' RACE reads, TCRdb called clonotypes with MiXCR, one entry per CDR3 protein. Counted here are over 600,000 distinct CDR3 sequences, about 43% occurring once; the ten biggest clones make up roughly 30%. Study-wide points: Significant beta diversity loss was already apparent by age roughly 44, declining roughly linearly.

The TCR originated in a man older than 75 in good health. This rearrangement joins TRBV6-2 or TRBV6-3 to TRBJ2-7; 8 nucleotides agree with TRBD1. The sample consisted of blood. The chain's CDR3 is CASSSPGRRTGYYEQYF. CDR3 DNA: TGTGCCAGCAGTTCCCCCGGTCGCAGGACAGGGTACTACGAGCAGTACTTC.